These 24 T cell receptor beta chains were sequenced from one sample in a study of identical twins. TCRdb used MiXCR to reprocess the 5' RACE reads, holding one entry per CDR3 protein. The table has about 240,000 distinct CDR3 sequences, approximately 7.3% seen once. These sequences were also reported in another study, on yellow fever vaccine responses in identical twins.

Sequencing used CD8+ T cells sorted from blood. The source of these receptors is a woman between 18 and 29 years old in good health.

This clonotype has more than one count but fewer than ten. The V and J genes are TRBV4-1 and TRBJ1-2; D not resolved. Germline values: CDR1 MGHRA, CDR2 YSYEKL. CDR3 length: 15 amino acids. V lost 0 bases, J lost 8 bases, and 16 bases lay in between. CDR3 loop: CASSQDGVLREGYTF. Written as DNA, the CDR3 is TGCGCCAGCAGCCAAGATGGGGTCCTTCGAGAAGGCTACACCTTC.

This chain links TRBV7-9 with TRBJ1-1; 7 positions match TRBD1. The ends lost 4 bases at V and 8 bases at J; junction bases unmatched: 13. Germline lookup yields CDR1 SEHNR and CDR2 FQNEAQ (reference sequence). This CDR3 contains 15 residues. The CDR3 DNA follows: TGTGCCAGCAGCTCCGACAGGGAGGCCCATTTGGAAGCTTTCTTT. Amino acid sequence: CASSSDREAHLEAFF.

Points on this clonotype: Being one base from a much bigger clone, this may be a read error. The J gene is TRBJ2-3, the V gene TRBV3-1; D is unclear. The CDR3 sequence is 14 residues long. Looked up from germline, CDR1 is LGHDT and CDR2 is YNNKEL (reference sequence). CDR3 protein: CTSSQGHTTDTQYF. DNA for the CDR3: TGTACCAGCAGCCAAGGGCACACCACAGATACGCAGTATTTT.

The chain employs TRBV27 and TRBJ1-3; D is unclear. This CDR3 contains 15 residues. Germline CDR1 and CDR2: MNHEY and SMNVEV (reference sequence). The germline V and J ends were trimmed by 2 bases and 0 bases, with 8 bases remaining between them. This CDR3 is CASSLRGFSGNTIYF. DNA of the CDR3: TGTGCCAGCAGTTTACGCGGATTCTCTGGAAACACCATATATTTT.

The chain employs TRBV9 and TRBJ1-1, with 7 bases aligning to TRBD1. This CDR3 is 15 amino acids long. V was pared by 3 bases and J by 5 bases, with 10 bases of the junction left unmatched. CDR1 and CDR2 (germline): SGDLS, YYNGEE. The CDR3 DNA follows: TGTGCCAGCAGCGCCGAGGGACAGCCAGGGACTGAAGCTTTCTTT. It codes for CASSAEGQPGTEAFF.

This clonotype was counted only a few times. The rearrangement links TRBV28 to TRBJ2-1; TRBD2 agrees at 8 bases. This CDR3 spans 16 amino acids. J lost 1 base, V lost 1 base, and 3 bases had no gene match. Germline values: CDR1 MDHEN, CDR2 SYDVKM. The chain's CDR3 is CASSLSLADSYNEQFF. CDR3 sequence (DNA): TGTGCCAGCAGTTTATCACTAGCGGATTCCTACAATGAGCAGTTCTTC.

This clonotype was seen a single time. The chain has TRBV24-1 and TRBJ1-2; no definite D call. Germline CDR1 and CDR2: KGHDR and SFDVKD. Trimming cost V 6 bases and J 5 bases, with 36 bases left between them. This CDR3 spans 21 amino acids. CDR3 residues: CATSYSRDPFHEKTGIYGYTF. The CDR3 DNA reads TGTGCCACCAGTTATTCCCGAGATCCCTTTCACGAAAAGACTGGGATATATGGCTACACCTTC.

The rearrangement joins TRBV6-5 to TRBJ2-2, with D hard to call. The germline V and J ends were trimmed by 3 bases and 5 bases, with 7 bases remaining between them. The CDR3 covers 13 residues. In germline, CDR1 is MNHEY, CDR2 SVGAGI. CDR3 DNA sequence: TGTGCCAGCAGTTATTATAAAACCGGGGAGCTGTTTTTT. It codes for CASSYYKTGELFF.

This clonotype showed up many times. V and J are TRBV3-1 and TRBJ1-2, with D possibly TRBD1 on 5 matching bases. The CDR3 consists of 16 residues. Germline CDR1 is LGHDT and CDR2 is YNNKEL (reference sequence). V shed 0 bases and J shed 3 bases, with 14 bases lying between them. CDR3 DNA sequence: TGTGCCAGCAGCCAAGACGGTAGGCAGGGTGACTATGGCTACACCTTC. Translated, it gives CASSQDGRQGDYGYTF. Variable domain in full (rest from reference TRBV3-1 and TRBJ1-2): DTAVSQTPKYLVTQMGNDKSIKCEQNLGHDTMYWYKQDSKKFLKIMFSYNNKELIINETVPNRFSPKSPDKAHLNLHINSLELGDSAVYFCASSQDGRQGDYGYTFGSGTRLTVV.

The CDR3 bases are TGCGCCAGCAGCTTGGCCGGGAGGAGGGCCTCCTACAATGAGCAGTTCTTC. Residues: CASSLAGRRASYNEQFF. The chain employs TRBV5-1 and TRBJ2-1, with 7 bases lining up with TRBD2. Germline V lookup: CDR1 SGHRS, CDR2 YFSETQ. Trimming cost V 0 bases and J 0 bases; bases outside gene matches: 6. The CDR3 has 17 amino acids.

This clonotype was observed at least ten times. Here the CDR3 DNA reads TGTGCCAGCAGTTTAGCCGGGACCACTGAAGCTTTCTTT. Protein sequence: CASSLAGTTEAFF. The chain carries TRBV27 and TRBJ1-1; D is possibly TRBD1 (5 bases). The CDR3 consists of 13 residues. Germline loops: CDR1 MNHEY, CDR2 SMNVEV (reference sequence). V was shortened by 2 bases and J by 4 bases, with 8 bases between the two germline ends.

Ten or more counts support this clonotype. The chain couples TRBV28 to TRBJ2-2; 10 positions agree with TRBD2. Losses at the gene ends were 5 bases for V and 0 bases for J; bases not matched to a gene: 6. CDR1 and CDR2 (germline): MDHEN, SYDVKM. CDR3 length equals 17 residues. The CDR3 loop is CASSTGTSVSNTGELFF. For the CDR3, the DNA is TGTGCCAGCAGTACGGGGACTAGCGTTTCGAACACCGGGGAGCTGTTTTTT.

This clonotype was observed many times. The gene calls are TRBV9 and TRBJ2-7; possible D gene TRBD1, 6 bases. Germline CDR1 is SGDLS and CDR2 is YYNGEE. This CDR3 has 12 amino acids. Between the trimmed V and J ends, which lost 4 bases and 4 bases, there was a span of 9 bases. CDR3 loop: CASSPGQYEQYF. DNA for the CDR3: TGTGCCAGCAGCCCCGGACAGTACGAGCAGTACTTC. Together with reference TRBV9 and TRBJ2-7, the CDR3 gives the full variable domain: DSGVTQTPKHLITATGQRVTLRCSPRSGDLSVYWYQQSLDQGLQFLIQYYNGEERAKGNILERFSAQQFPDLHSELNLSSLELGDSALYFCASSPGQYEQYFGPGTRLTVT.

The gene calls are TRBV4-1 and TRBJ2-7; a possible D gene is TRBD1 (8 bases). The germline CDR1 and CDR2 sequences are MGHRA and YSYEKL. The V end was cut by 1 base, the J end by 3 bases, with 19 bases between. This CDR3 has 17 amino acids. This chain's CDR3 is CASSQVVSTGGGYEQYF. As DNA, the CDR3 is TGCGCCAGCAGCCAAGTAGTCTCCACAGGGGGGGGCTACGAGCAGTACTTC.

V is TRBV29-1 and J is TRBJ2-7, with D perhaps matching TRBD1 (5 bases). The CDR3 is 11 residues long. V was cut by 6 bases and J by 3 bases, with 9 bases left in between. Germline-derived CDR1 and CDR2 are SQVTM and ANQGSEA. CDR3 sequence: CSVIQGYEQYF. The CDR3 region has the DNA TGCAGCGTGATTCAGGGCTACGAGCAGTACTTC.

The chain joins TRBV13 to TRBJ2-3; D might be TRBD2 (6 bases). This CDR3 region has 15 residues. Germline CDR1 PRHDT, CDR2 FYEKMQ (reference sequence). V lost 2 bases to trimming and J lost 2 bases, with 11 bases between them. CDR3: CASSLRRGPTDTQYF. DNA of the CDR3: TGTGCCAGCAGCTTAAGGAGGGGACCCACAGATACGCAGTATTTT. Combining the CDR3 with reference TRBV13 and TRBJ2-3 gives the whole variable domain AAGVIQSPRHLIKEKRETATLKCYPIPRHDTVYWYQQGPGQDPQFLISFYEKMQSDKGSIPDRFSAQQFSDYHSELNMSSLELGDSALYFCASSLRRGPTDTQYFGPGTRLTVL.

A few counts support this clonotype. CDR3 nucleotides: TGTGCCAGTAGTATAGTTGCCGGGTACAATGAGCAGTTCTTC. This translates into CASSIVAGYNEQFF. The chain couples TRBV19 to TRBJ2-1; D is undetermined. Trimming left V 1 base short and J 4 bases short, with 8 bases between. This CDR3 has 14 residues. Germline CDR1 and CDR2: LNHDA and SQIVND (reference sequence).

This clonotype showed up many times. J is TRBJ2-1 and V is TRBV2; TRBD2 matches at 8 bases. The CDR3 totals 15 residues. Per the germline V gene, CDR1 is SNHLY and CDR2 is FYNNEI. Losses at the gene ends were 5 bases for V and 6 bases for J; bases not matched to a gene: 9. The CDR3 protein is CASSPPGLGVNEQFF. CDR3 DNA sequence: TGTGCCAGCAGTCCTCCGGGACTAGGGGTCAATGAGCAGTTCTTC.

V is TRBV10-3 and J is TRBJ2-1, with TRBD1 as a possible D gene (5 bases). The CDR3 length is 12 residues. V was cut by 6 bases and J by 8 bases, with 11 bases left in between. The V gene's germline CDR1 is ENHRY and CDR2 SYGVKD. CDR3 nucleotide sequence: TGTGCCATCAGGATCACAGGATATGAGCAGTTCTTC. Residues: CAIRITGYEQFF.

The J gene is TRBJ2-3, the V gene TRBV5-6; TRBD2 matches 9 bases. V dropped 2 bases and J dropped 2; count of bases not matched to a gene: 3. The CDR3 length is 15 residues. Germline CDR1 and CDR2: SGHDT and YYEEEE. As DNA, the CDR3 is TGTGCCAGCAGCTTAGCGGGGGGCTACACAGATACGCAGTATTTT. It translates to CASSLAGGYTDTQYF.

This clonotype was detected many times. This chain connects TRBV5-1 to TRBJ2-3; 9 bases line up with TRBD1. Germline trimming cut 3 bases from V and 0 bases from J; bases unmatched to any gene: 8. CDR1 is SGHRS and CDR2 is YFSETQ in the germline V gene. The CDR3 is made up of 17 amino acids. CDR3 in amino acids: CASSSGQGYSSTDTQYF. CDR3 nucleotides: TGCGCCAGCAGCTCGGGACAGGGTTATTCTAGCACAGATACGCAGTATTTT.

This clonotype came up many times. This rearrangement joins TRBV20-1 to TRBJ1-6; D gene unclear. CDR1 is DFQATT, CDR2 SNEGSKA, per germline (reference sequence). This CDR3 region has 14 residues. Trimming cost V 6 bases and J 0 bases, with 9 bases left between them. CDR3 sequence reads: CSAGGSSYNSPLHF. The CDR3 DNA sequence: TGCAGTGCAGGAGGGAGCTCCTATAATTCACCCCTCCACTTT.

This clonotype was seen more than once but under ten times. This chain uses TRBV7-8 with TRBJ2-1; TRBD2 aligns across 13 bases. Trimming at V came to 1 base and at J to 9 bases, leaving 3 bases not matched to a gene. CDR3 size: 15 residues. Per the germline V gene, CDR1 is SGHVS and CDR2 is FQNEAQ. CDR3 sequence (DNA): TGTGCCAGCAGCTTAGGGACTAGCGGGAGAGGTGAGCAGTTCTTC. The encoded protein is CASSLGTSGRGEQFF.

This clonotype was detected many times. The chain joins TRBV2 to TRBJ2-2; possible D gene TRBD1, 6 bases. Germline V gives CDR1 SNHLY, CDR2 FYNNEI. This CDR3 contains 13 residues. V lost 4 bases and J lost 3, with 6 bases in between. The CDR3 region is CASSAGDTGELFF. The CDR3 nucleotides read TGTGCCAGCAGTGCAGGGGACACCGGGGAGCTGTTTTTT.